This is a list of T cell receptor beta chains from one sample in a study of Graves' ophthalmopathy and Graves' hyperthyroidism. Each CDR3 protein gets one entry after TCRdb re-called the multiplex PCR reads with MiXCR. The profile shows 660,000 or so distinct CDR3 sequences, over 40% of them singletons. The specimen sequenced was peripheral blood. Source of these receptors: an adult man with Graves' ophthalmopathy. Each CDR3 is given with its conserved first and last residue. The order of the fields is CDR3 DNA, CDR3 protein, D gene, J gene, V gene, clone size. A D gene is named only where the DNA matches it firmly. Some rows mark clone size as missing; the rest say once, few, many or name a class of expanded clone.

cdr3_nt: TGTGCCAGCAGTTTATTTCCGGGGGGGCCCGATCACGGGGAGCTGTTTTTT; cdr3_aa: CASSLFPGGPDHGELFF; d_call: TRBD2; j_call: TRBJ2-2; v_call: TRBV7-3; clone_size: -
cdr3_nt: TGTGCCATCAGTGATCATAGCAATCAGCCCCAGCATTTT; cdr3_aa: CAISDHSNQPQHF; d_call: -; j_call: TRBJ1-5; v_call: TRBV10-3; clone_size: many
cdr3_nt: TGTGCCAGCAGCTTAGCTGATGGGGTGAGGCAGTTCTTC; cdr3_aa: CASSLADGVRQFF; d_call: -; j_call: TRBJ2-1; v_call: TRBV7-7; clone_size: -
cdr3_nt: TGTGCCAGCAGCTTAAGGTCCCTAAGGGATCAAGAGACCCAGTACTTC; cdr3_aa: CASSLRSLRDQETQYF; d_call: -; j_call: TRBJ2-5; v_call: TRBV5-6; clone_size: many
cdr3_nt: TGTGCCAGCAGACCCTACCTCTCTGGGGCCAACGTCCTGACTTTC; cdr3_aa: CASRPYLSGANVLTF; d_call: -; j_call: TRBJ2-6; v_call: TRBV6-1; clone_size: few
cdr3_nt: TGTGCCAGCAGATCTCCTTCAAATAGACAGGGCAACACCGGGGAGCTGTTTTTT; cdr3_aa: CASRSPSNRQGNTGELFF; d_call: TRBD1; j_call: TRBJ2-2; v_call: TRBV7-9; clone_size: many
cdr3_nt: TGTGCCAGTAGTATAGTCCCGGGACCCTACCGGCGAGTTAGCAATCAGCCCCAGCATTTT; cdr3_aa: CASSIVPGPYRRVSNQPQHF; d_call: -; j_call: TRBJ1-5; v_call: TRBV19; clone_size: -
cdr3_nt: TGTGCCAGCAGTCCCCAGGGGGCTGGCGGGGAGCTGTTTTTT; cdr3_aa: CASSPQGAGGELFF; d_call: TRBD1; j_call: TRBJ2-2; v_call: TRBV25-1; clone_size: many
cdr3_nt: TGTGCCAGTAGTCCCAGTGGGGGGAATTTGGATGGCTACACCTTC; cdr3_aa: CASSPSGGNLDGYTF; d_call: -; j_call: TRBJ1-2; v_call: TRBV19; clone_size: many
cdr3_nt: TGTGCCAGCAGTGGGAGACAGGGGACTAACTATGGCTACACCTTC; cdr3_aa: CASSGRQGTNYGYTF; d_call: TRBD1; j_call: TRBJ1-2; v_call: TRBV2; clone_size: many
cdr3_nt: TGTGCCAGCAGTGAAATGGCGGGGGTTAGCAATCAGCCCCAGCATTTT; cdr3_aa: CASSEMAGVSNQPQHF; d_call: -; j_call: TRBJ1-5; v_call: TRBV6-1; clone_size: -
cdr3_nt: TGTGCCAGCAGTGAAACTCCAGGGAACACCGGGGAGCTGTTTTTT; cdr3_aa: CASSETPGNTGELFF; d_call: -; j_call: TRBJ2-2; v_call: TRBV2; clone_size: many
cdr3_nt: TGTGCCATCAGTGGCGGTGGCACTGAAGCTTTCTTT; cdr3_aa: CAISGGGTEAFF; d_call: -; j_call: TRBJ1-1; v_call: TRBV10-3; clone_size: -
cdr3_nt: TGTGCCAGCCCTGGAGGGGACAATTCACCCCTCCACTTT; cdr3_aa: CASPGGDNSPLHF; d_call: -; j_call: TRBJ1-6; v_call: TRBV2; clone_size: many
cdr3_nt: TGTGCCAGCAGTTTAGGTAGGTTCACTGAAACTTTCTTT; cdr3_aa: CASSLGRFTETFF; d_call: -; j_call: TRBJ1-1; v_call: TRBV2; clone_size: -
cdr3_nt: TGTGCCACCACGAGCCGCCTTGGGTATGAAAAACTGTTTTTT; cdr3_aa: CATTSRLGYEKLFF; d_call: -; j_call: TRBJ1-4; v_call: TRBV24-1; clone_size: -
cdr3_nt: TGTGCCAGCAGTGCTCAGGGGGCGCGAGGCAATCAGCCCCAGCATTTT; cdr3_aa: CASSAQGARGNQPQHF; d_call: TRBD1; j_call: TRBJ1-5; v_call: TRBV6-9; clone_size: -
cdr3_nt: TGCAGTGCTAAAGACAGCCGTTTAGGCTACGAGCAGTACTTC; cdr3_aa: CSAKDSRLGYEQYF; d_call: -; j_call: TRBJ2-7; v_call: TRBV20-1; clone_size: -
cdr3_nt: TGCGCCAGCAGCCCCTCAGGAGGTCTCTACGAGCAGTACTTC; cdr3_aa: CASSPSGGLYEQYF; d_call: -; j_call: TRBJ2-7; v_call: TRBV4-1; clone_size: few
cdr3_nt: TGTGCCAGCAGTTACGAACTTAGCGGGGCCTCGAACACCGGGGAGCTGTTTTTT; cdr3_aa: CASSYELSGASNTGELFF; d_call: TRBD2; j_call: TRBJ2-2; v_call: TRBV6-5; clone_size: -
cdr3_nt: TGTGCCACCAGCAGAGAAGGAGCGGATCTTTCAGATACGCAGTATTTT; cdr3_aa: CATSREGADLSDTQYF; d_call: -; j_call: TRBJ2-3; v_call: TRBV15; clone_size: -
cdr3_nt: TGTGCCAGCAGTGAATCCGACAGGCCCTACGAGCAGTACTTC; cdr3_aa: CASSESDRPYEQYF; d_call: -; j_call: TRBJ2-7; v_call: TRBV25-1; clone_size: -
cdr3_nt: TGTGCCAGTTGGCAGACAGGGGATCCCGCCTACGAGCAGTACTTC; cdr3_aa: CASWQTGDPAYEQYF; d_call: TRBD1; j_call: TRBJ2-7; v_call: TRBV2; clone_size: many
cdr3_nt: TGCGCCAGCGGGTCTGGGAGACAGCCGAACACTGAAGCTTTCTTT; cdr3_aa: CASGSGRQPNTEAFF; d_call: -; j_call: TRBJ1-1; v_call: TRBV5-1; clone_size: -
cdr3_nt: TGTGCCAGCAGTCACCGACCACTTATTCTCGTGACCGATGACGGCTTCAATCAGCCCCAGCATTTT; cdr3_aa: CASSHRPLILVTDDGFNQPQHF; d_call: -; j_call: TRBJ1-5; v_call: TRBV12-3/TRBV12-4; clone_size: many
cdr3_nt: TGTGCCAGTACCATGATTGGGAGACTTGGCTACGAGCAGTGCTTC; cdr3_aa: CASTMIGRLGYEQCF; d_call: -; j_call: TRBJ2-7; v_call: TRBV27; clone_size: -
cdr3_nt: TGTGCCAGCAGCTTAGCCCTAGGGGGCGAAGAAAAACTGTTTTTT; cdr3_aa: CASSLALGGEEKLFF; d_call: TRBD1; j_call: TRBJ1-4; v_call: TRBV13; clone_size: few
cdr3_nt: TGTGCCAGTAGTCAGCGGGACAGCACCTACGAGCATTTT; cdr3_aa: CASSQRDSTYEHF; d_call: TRBD1; j_call: TRBJ1-5; v_call: TRBV19; clone_size: -
cdr3_nt: TGTGCCAGCAGTGATCAAGGGAACTATGGCTCTGGAAACACCATATATTTT; cdr3_aa: CASSDQGNYGSGNTIYF; d_call: -; j_call: TRBJ1-3; v_call: TRBV25-1; clone_size: -
cdr3_nt: TGCGCCAGCAGCTTGGACACTCTAGGCTACACCTTC; cdr3_aa: CASSLDTLGYTF; d_call: -; j_call: TRBJ1-2; v_call: TRBV5-1; clone_size: -
cdr3_nt: TGCAGTGCTAGAGATGACGGAGGGACGACTGAAGCTTTCTTT; cdr3_aa: CSARDDGGTTEAFF; d_call: -; j_call: TRBJ1-1; v_call: TRBV20-1; clone_size: many
cdr3_nt: TGTGCCATCAGTTCGACAGTGAACACTGAAGCTTTCTTT; cdr3_aa: CAISSTVNTEAFF; d_call: -; j_call: TRBJ1-1; v_call: TRBV10-3; clone_size: -
cdr3_nt: TGTGCCACCAGTGATCTGGCAGACTACAATGAGCAGTACTTC; cdr3_aa: CATSDLADYNEQYF; d_call: -; j_call: TRBJ2-7; v_call: TRBV24-1; clone_size: few
cdr3_nt: TGCAGTGCTAGTTATAGGGACAGGGGCAACGAGCAGTACTTC; cdr3_aa: CSASYRDRGNEQYF; d_call: TRBD1; j_call: TRBJ2-7; v_call: TRBV20-1; clone_size: few
cdr3_nt: TGTGCCATCAGTGAGTCGCTGCCGGGAGCGAACACCGGGGAGCTGTTTTTT; cdr3_aa: CAISESLPGANTGELFF; d_call: -; j_call: TRBJ2-2; v_call: TRBV10-3; clone_size: many
cdr3_nt: TGTGCCAGCAGTTTATCGTCCAGGGGGCTTAACGGCTACACCTTC; cdr3_aa: CASSLSSRGLNGYTF; d_call: TRBD1; j_call: TRBJ1-2; v_call: TRBV12-3/TRBV12-4; clone_size: few
cdr3_nt: TGCGCCAGCAGCGCGACAGAATATGGCTACACCTTC; cdr3_aa: CASSATEYGYTF; d_call: -; j_call: TRBJ1-2; v_call: TRBV5-1; clone_size: many